These 26 T cell receptor beta chains were all obtained from the same sample, sequenced in a study of cytomegalovirus exposure and HLA in healthy donors. The method was immunoSEQ multiplex PCR; TCRdb's version includes in-frame clones alone and lacks a portion of them. The data contain about 360,000 clones, roughly 85% of them singletons. Sequencing used PBMCs. These receptors came from a woman between 18 and 29 years old in good health and CMV-seronegative.

The gene calls are TRBV9 and TRBJ2-3; the match to TRBD2 covers 9 bases. CDR1 SGDLS and CDR2 YYNGEE come from the germline V gene. The ends lost 3 bases at V and 5 bases at J; junction bases unmatched: 10. CDR3 length: 16 amino acids. In DNA, the CDR3 is TGTGCCAGCAGCGCCTCCGGGACTAGCATGTTAGATACGCAGTATTTT. It is translated as CASSASGTSMLDTQYF. The variable domain in full, completed from reference TRBV9 and TRBJ2-3, reads DSGVTQTPKHLITATGQRVTLRCSPRSGDLSVYWYQQSLDQGLQFLIQYYNGEERAKGNILERFSAQQFPDLHSELNLSSLELGDSALYFCASSASGTSMLDTQYFGPGTRLTVL.

The rearrangement joins TRBV5-6 to TRBJ2-7, with D possibly being TRBD1 (6 bases). Trimming cost V 5 bases and J 8 bases, with 14 bases left between them. In germline, CDR1 is SGHDT, CDR2 YYEEEE. The CDR3 is 12 residues long. The CDR3 DNA sequence: TGTGCCAGCAGGGGGCAGGGGAAAAAGCAGTACTTC. It specifies CASRGQGKKQYF. The full variable domain, its missing parts supplied by reference TRBV5-6 and TRBJ2-7, is DAGVTQSPTHLIKTRGQQVTLRCSPKSGHDTVSWYQQALGQGPQFIFQYYEEEERQRGNFPDRFSGHQFPNYSSELNVNALLLGDSALYLCASRGQGKKQYFGPGTRLTVT.

This clone was counted a few times. This sequence joins TRBV2 and TRBJ2-7, with D maybe TRBD1 (5 bases). Germline V CDR1 and CDR2: SNHLY, FYNNEI. Deletions cut 6 bases from V and 2 bases from J, with 11 bases between. The CDR3 covers 13 residues. The CDR3 region has the DNA TGTGCCAGCAGCAGACAGCTTCCCTACGAGCAGTACTTC. This encodes CASSRQLPYEQYF.

The chain combines TRBV6-1 with TRBJ2-7; 9 nucleotides match TRBD2. The CDR3 is 15 residues long. V trimming: 4 bases; J trimming: 4 bases; junction bases outside the gene matches: 8. The V gene's germline CDR1 is MNHNS and CDR2 SASEGT. In nucleotides, the CDR3 is TGTGCCAGCAGTGTTGATAGCGGGAGTACTTACGAGCAGTACTTC. This encodes CASSVDSGSTYEQYF.

The rearrangement uses TRBV6-4 and TRBJ2-1; possibly TRBD2 for D (6 bases). Per the germline V gene, CDR1 is MRHNA and CDR2 is SNTAGT. This CDR3 has 13 amino acids. Trimming left V 3 bases short and J 13 bases short, with 16 bases between. The CDR3 DNA sequence: TGTGCCAGCAGTGAGTTAGGACTACCGGTTCAGTTCTTC. It codes for CASSELGLPVQFF.

This chain uses TRBV2 with TRBJ2-7; 7 bases match TRBD1. The germline gives CDR1 SNHLY, CDR2 FYNNEI. CDR3 length equals 13 residues. V trimming: 5 bases; J trimming: 2 bases; junction bases outside the gene matches: 3. The CDR3, as DNA: TGTGCCAGCAGTCGACAGGGTCCCTACGAGCAGTACTTC. Translation gives CASSRQGPYEQYF. Using reference TRBV2 and TRBJ2-7 for the parts outside the CDR3, the full variable domain is EPEVTQTPSHQVTQMGQEVILRCVPISNHLYFYWYRQILGQKVEFLVSFYNNEISEKSEIFDDQFSVERPDGSNFTLKIRSTKLEDSAMYFCASSRQGPYEQYFGPGTRLTVT.

The rearrangement links TRBV27 to TRBJ2-4; D is uncertain. The V gene lost 3 bases and the J gene lost 2 bases, with 11 bases spanning the gap. Germline V CDR1 and CDR2: MNHEY, SMNVEV (reference sequence). This CDR3 contains 15 residues. DNA of the CDR3: TGTGCCAGCAGTTTGGGCCTGCCTTCCAAAAACATTCAGTACTTC. Its translation: CASSLGLPSKNIQYF.

This chain joins TRBV19 and TRBJ1-2, with D maybe TRBD1 (6 bases). V lost 3 bases to trimming and J lost 6 bases, with 14 bases between them. The CDR3 has 14 amino acids. In germline, CDR1 is LNHDA, CDR2 SQIVND (reference sequence). This CDR3 reads CASSIGGPVDGYTF. The CDR3 coding sequence is TGTGCCAGTAGTATTGGGGGCCCTGTGGATGGCTACACCTTC.

This clone showed up just once. The rearrangement uses TRBV6-1 and TRBJ1-4; no firm D call. The CDR3 is 14 residues long. Per germline, CDR1 MNHNS and CDR2 SASEGT. The ends were cut back, 4 bases at V and 8 bases at J, with 14 bases in the middle. CDR3 sequence reads: CASSGGRSAEKLFF. CDR3 sequence (DNA): TGTGCCAGCAGTGGAGGGCGAAGCGCCGAAAAACTGTTTTTT.

The chain is built from TRBV7-9 and TRBJ2-3; D is uncertain. The V gene's germline CDR1 is SEHNR and CDR2 FQNEAQ (reference sequence). CDR3 length: 14 amino acids. Trimming took off 2 bases at V and 6 bases at J, with 12 bases between the two ends. The CDR3 reads CASSLMVVTDTQYF. The CDR3 nucleotides read TGTGCCAGCAGCTTAATGGTGGTAACTGATACGCAGTATTTT. Together with reference TRBV7-9 and TRBJ2-3, the CDR3 gives the full variable domain: DTGVSQNPRHKITKRGQNVTFRCDPISEHNRLYWYRQTLGQGPEFLTYFQNEAQLEKSRLLSDRFSAERPKGSFSTLEIQRTEQGDSAMYLCASSLMVVTDTQYFGPGTRLTVL.

V gene TRBV15 combines with J gene TRBJ2-7; tentative D call: TRBD1 (6 bases). The CDR3 runs 14 residues. CDR1 is LNHNV and CDR2 is YYDKDF in the germline V gene (reference sequence). V dropped 2 bases and J dropped 5 bases, with 13 bases sitting between them. The DNA of the CDR3 is TGTGCCACCAGCAGATCTGGGACATGGCACGAGCAGTACTTC. Translating it yields CATSRSGTWHEQYF.

This clone was picked up one time. The chain has TRBV10-3 and TRBJ2-5, with unresolved D. The CDR3 covers 13 residues. The V gene lost 4 bases and the J gene lost 5 bases, with 11 bases spanning the gap. Germline CDR1 reads ENHRY; CDR2 reads SYGVKD. The CDR3 nucleotides are TGTGCCATCAGTGGACTCCCCTGGGAGACCCAGTACTTC. This sequence encodes CAISGLPWETQYF.

In this sample, this clone turned up once. The chain combines TRBV6-5 with TRBJ1-2, with 9 bases fitting TRBD1. The CDR3 extends over 13 amino acids. CDR1 is MNHEY, CDR2 SVGAGI, per germline. Trimming cost V 6 bases and J 6 bases; bases outside gene matches: 5. The DNA of the CDR3 is TGTGCCAGCAGAGGGACAGGGACCCATGGCTACACCTTC. It yields the protein CASRGTGTHGYTF.

The chain joins TRBV18 to TRBJ1-5; D uncertain. The germline V gene encodes CDR1 KGHSH and CDR2 LQKENI. V lost 0 bases and J lost 4, with 7 bases in between. The CDR3 is 14 residues long. CDR3 residues: CASSPPNSNQPQHF. CDR3 nucleotides: TGTGCCAGCTCACCACCGAACAGTAATCAGCCCCAGCATTTT.

The chain has TRBV28 and TRBJ1-2; 7 bases line up with TRBD1. V lost 11 bases and J lost 10; bases outside the gene matches: 13. CDR3 length: 12 residues. Germline V gives CDR1 MDHEN, CDR2 SYDVKM. This chain's CDR3 is CAAQTGSDVYTF. In DNA, the CDR3 is TGTGCCGCCCAGACAGGGAGTGATGTCTACACCTTC.

The chain combines TRBV29-1 with TRBJ2-1; 11 nucleotides line up with TRBD2. With V trimmed by 6 bases and J by 4 bases, 5 bases remained unmatched. Germline V gene data show CDR1 as SQVTM and CDR2 as ANQGSEA. This CDR3 has 14 amino acids. CDR3 sequence (DNA): TGCAGCGTGGCCCGACTAGCGGGGTACAATGAGCAGTTCTTC. This codes for CSVARLAGYNEQFF.

This chain joins TRBV9 and TRBJ2-3; D is unresolved. The CDR3 extends over 16 amino acids. Germline CDR1 reads SGDLS; CDR2 reads YYNGEE. The V end was cut by 0 bases, the J end by 0 bases, with 11 bases between. CDR3 DNA sequence: TGTGCCAGCAGCGTAGGAAGTACGGTTAGCACAGATACGCAGTATTTT. Amino acids: CASSVGSTVSTDTQYF.

The V and J genes are TRBV10-1 and TRBJ2-7; D is possibly TRBD2 (6 bases). The CDR3 has 15 residues. Trimming took off 8 bases at V and 5 bases at J, with 22 bases between the two ends. CDR1 is WNHNN and CDR2 is SYGVQD in the germline V gene (reference sequence). CDR3 protein: CASSRGGLSQNEQYF. DNA for the CDR3: TGCGCCAGCTCCCGTGGGGGACTCTCTCAGAACGAGCAGTACTTC.

This chain joins TRBV11-3 and TRBJ1-2, with a tentative D call TRBD1 (5 bases). The V end was cut by 1 base, the J end by 12 bases, with 15 bases between. Germline CDR1 is SGHNT and CDR2 is YENEEA. The CDR3 spans 13 residues. CDR3 nucleotides: TGTGCCAGCAGCTTAGTCCTCACACAAGGGGACACCTTC. Translated, it gives CASSLVLTQGDTF.

This chain connects TRBV2 to TRBJ2-3, with D unresolved. Germline V gives CDR1 SNHLY, CDR2 FYNNEI. There are 12 residues in the CDR3. Trimming removed 8 bases from V and 0 bases from J, with 6 bases in between. The CDR3 nucleotides read TGTGCCAGCGTACAGAGCACAGATACGCAGTATTTT. Protein sequence: CASVQSTDTQYF.

This chain links TRBV4-1 with TRBJ2-1; 13 bases agree with TRBD2. Trimming at V came to 0 bases and at J to 4 bases, leaving 12 bases not matched to a gene. From germline, CDR1 is MGHRA and CDR2 YSYEKL. This CDR3 is 20 amino acids long. The CDR3 nucleotides read TGCGCCAGCAGCCAAGAGCCGGGACTAGCGGGATCTGGGGCGTACAATGAGCAGTTCTTC. Translating it yields CASSQEPGLAGSGAYNEQFF.

The chain couples TRBV7-9 to TRBJ2-7; 13 bases match TRBD2. This CDR3 contains 14 residues. With 6 bases clipped from V and 4 bases from J, the junction kept 3 bases outside the gene matches. From germline, CDR1 is SEHNR and CDR2 FQNEAQ (reference sequence). In nucleotides, the CDR3 is TGTGCCAGCAGGGGACTAGCGGGGATATACGAGCAGTACTTC. This encodes CASRGLAGIYEQYF.

This chain's CDR3 is CASRPGGGAKNIQYF. The CDR3 region has the DNA TGTGCCAGCAGGCCTGGCGGGGGGGCCAAAAACATTCAGTACTTC. The rearrangement joins TRBV6-5 to TRBJ2-4; 8 nucleotides match TRBD2. The V and J ends lost 6 bases and 1 base, in that order; junction bases with no gene match: 5. The CDR3 extends over 15 amino acids. The germline CDR1 and CDR2 sequences are MNHEY and SVGAGI.

This clone was recorded a few times. The V and J genes are TRBV7-3 and TRBJ2-3; 7 nucleotides match TRBD1. Germline V gene data show CDR1 as SGHTA and CDR2 as FQGTGA. J was trimmed by 2 bases and V by 4 bases; bases with no gene match: 3. This CDR3 has 14 residues. The chain's CDR3 is CASSWGQTTDTQYF. CDR3 in DNA: TGTGCCAGCAGCTGGGGACAGACCACAGATACGCAGTATTTT.

The chain recombines TRBV5-1 with TRBJ2-5; D might be TRBD2 (5 bases). V was trimmed by 0 bases and J by 2 bases, leaving 11 bases between them. From germline, CDR1 is SGHRS and CDR2 YFSETQ. The CDR3 loop spans 15 amino acids. For the CDR3, the DNA is TGCGCCAGCAGCTTGGAGCCAGCGGCACAAGAGACCCAGTACTTC. Its translation is CASSLEPAAQETQYF.

This chain uses TRBV28 with TRBJ2-3; D might be TRBD2 (5 bases). Germline CDR1 MDHEN, CDR2 SYDVKM. Trimming cost V 5 bases and J 1 base, with 13 bases left between them. The CDR3 extends over 15 amino acids. The CDR3 nucleotides read TGTGCCAGCAGTGGAGTACTAGGCCGCACAGATACGCAGTATTTT. Protein product: CASSGVLGRTDTQYF.